This T cell receptor (beta chain) was identified in a study of T cell changes during pregnancy in multiple sclerosis. The table came from immunoSEQ multiplex PCR; TCRdb's copy has only in-frame clones and leaves some out. The table has approximately 42,000 clones, under 90% seen once; the top ten hold 0.64%. This clone was counted a single time. The CDR3 is 16 residues long. The V end was cut by 4 bases, the J end by 6 bases, with 18 bases between. Germline CDR1 MNHEY, CDR2 SMNVEV (reference sequence). The source of this sequence is a female donor with multiple sclerosis, enrolled in a pregnancy study. The sample was CD4+ T cells from peripheral blood mononuclear cells, taken before pregnancy. This chain uses TRBV27 with TRBJ1-4, with D possibly matching TRBD1 (6 bases). In nucleotides, the CDR3 is TGTGCCAGCAGTTATAAATTCGGACAGAGGGATGAAAAACTGTTTTTT. It encodes CASSYKFGQRDEKLFF.